This TCR beta chain emerged from a study of blood T cell repertoires in COVID-19. Overall study context: Both acute and convalescent COVID-19 samples were obtained from the United States, Italy and Spain. PBMCs, B-cell-depleted T cells, or T cells provided the cDNA or gDNA that made up the material.

Unmatched junction bases numbered 6, after V lost 2 bases and J lost 7 bases. From germline, CDR1 is MDHEN and CDR2 SYDVKM. CDR3 length: 14 amino acids. Authors' methods: Estimated nucleated cell counts came from reference gene primer amplification. Data came from immunoSEQ multiplex PCR; TCRdb stores just in-frame clones and leaves some out. V, J and clone size were drawn from that table, and D and trimming were deduced from the DNA. The profile shows 150,000 or so clones, about 90% of them singletons. V gene TRBV28 combines with J gene TRBJ2-5; 8 bases agree with TRBD2. Sequences were obtained from peripheral blood. This sequence originates from an elderly man with acute or convalescent COVID-19. The CDR3 sequence: CASSLGRGGRTQYF. CDR3 sequence (DNA): TGTGCCAGCAGTTTAGGACGGGGGGGCCGGACCCAGTACTTC.